This record covers a single T cell receptor beta chain. The record originates from a study of technical replicates of blood from four donors. The V gene's germline CDR1 is SGHRS and CDR2 YFSETQ. Trimming removed 0 bases at V and 6 bases at J, with 11 bases between. The CDR3 extends over 14 amino acids. Assay: immunoSEQ multiplex PCR; the TCRdb copy retains only in-frame clones and omits some. Of 65,000 to 70,000 clones listed, over 75% are singletons. The receptor was derived from a human donor in good health. Some clones in this sample may be carry-over from other donors' samples. The V call is TRBV5-1, the J call TRBJ2-3; weak D call: TRBD1 (5 bases). The source material was PBMCs. The CDR3 sequence: CASSLGQGRDTQYF. For the CDR3, the DNA is TGCGCCAGCAGCTTGGGGCAGGGCAGGGATACGCAGTATTTT.